Shown below are 6 T cell receptor beta chains from a single sample sequenced in a study of OX40 agonist ivuxolimab in advanced cancers. The data were produced by immunoSEQ multiplex PCR, yet TCRdb's version contains in-frame clones alone and is incomplete. The sample has tens of thousands of clones, about nine tenths seen once; the top ten hold less than 2%. The sequences come from CD4+ or CD8+ T cells sorted from blood, collected in a trial of the OX40 agonist ivuxolimab. The receptor source for this set is an adult with an advanced solid tumor such as melanoma, head and neck, liver or kidney cancer.

The chain recombines TRBV5-4 with TRBJ2-1; 7 bases are a match to TRBD2. Germline CDR1 and CDR2: SGHNT and YYREEE (reference sequence). The J segment lost 4 bases and the V segment lost 2 bases, leaving 6 bases of the junction unmatched. The CDR3 is 15 amino acids. In nucleotides, the CDR3 is TGTGCCAGCAGCTTTAGGCTAGCGGAATACAATGAGCAGTTCTTC. Protein sequence: CASSFRLAEYNEQFF.

The V and J genes are TRBV6-1 and TRBJ1-2; 8 nucleotides align to TRBD1. V trimming: 6 bases; J trimming: 7 bases; junction bases outside the gene matches: 13. This CDR3 region has 15 residues. Per the germline V gene, CDR1 is MNHNS and CDR2 is SASEGT. CDR3 coding DNA: TGTGCCAGCAGGAGGACCGGGACAGGCGCTTCTGGCTACACCTTC. As protein: CASRRTGTGASGYTF.

The chain has TRBV28 and TRBJ1-2; tentatively, D is TRBD1 (6 bases). The CDR3 runs 17 residues. The germline gives CDR1 MDHEN, CDR2 SYDVKM. The ends were cut back, 2 bases at V and 7 bases at J, with 23 bases in the middle. CDR3 amino acids: CASSLPRTVPGIGGYTF. The CDR3 coding sequence is TGTGCCAGCAGTTTACCCAGGACAGTCCCGGGAATAGGTGGCTACACCTTC.

The rearrangement joins TRBV6-5 to TRBJ2-3, with 10 positions matching TRBD1. The J segment lost 12 bases and the V segment lost 5 bases, leaving 8 bases of the junction unmatched. Per germline, CDR1 MNHEY and CDR2 SVGAGI. The CDR3 has 13 residues. The CDR3 nucleotides read TGTGCCAGCAGTGTCGGACAGGGGGTAGGTCAGTATTTT. Translating gives CASSVGQGVGQYF.

With respect to this clone: This sample also contains other DNA sequences that code for the same CDR3. CDR3 DNA: TGTGCCAGCAGCTTGGGAGGGACGGACGGGGAGCTGTTTTTT. This gives the protein CASSLGGTDGELFF. V usage is TRBV11-2 and J usage is TRBJ2-2; 7 bases are shared with TRBD2. V dropped 3 bases and J dropped 7; count of bases not matched to a gene: 5. The CDR3 loop spans 14 amino acids. Germline V CDR1 and CDR2: SGHAT, FQNNGV.

The chain links TRBV19 to TRBJ2-5; no firm D call. Germline loops: CDR1 LNHDA, CDR2 SQIVND (reference sequence). The CDR3 contains 13 residues. Between the trimmed V and J ends, which lost 6 bases and 2 bases, there was a span of 10 bases. The CDR3 loop reads CASSLLSQETQYF. The CDR3 nucleotides read TGTGCCAGTAGCCTCCTGTCTCAAGAGACCCAGTACTTC.